The TCR beta chain under discussion was sequenced for a study of blood T cells in healthy people across ages. A sample-barcoded 5' primer and a J-beta primer mix were used in a second PCR of roughly 6 to 11 cycles. TCRdb reprocessed the 5' RACE reads via MiXCR and lists one record per CDR3 protein. The profile shows fewer than 800,000 distinct CDR3 sequences, around 25% of them singletons. Per sample, no less than 5.5 micrograms of total RNA were extracted. A further study also used this sample, focusing on T cells of mothers and their children. As that study records: The output of TCR recombination is shaped by thymic selection similarly in related and unrelated pairs. Among related mother-child pairs, overlap was slightly higher than in unrelated pairs, though not significantly.

The sequenced sample was blood. The source is a boy aged 5 to 17 in good health.

The CDR3 here is CASSLEGAGHGYTF. The CDR3 DNA follows: TGCGCCAGCAGCTTGGAGGGGGCAGGGCATGGCTACACCTTC. The gene calls are TRBV5-1 and TRBJ1-2; 7 nucleotides align to TRBD1. Germline CDR1 SGHRS, CDR2 YFSETQ. The CDR3 runs to 14 residues. V was clipped by 0 bases and J by 6 bases; unmatched bases: 5.